This TCR beta chain comes out of a study of cytomegalovirus exposure and HLA in healthy donors. Whole-study findings and limits: The listing of 160 or so TCR beta chains classed them as cytomegalovirus-associated. TRBV6-2, TRBV6-3 and some other V segments were excluded as indistinguishable. In a later analysis, a missense DCLRE1C variant was linked to TCR beta V- and J-gene trimming. In a later analysis, the majority of CMV-associated beta chains seemingly showed HLA restriction.

The length of the CDR3 is 16 residues. Germline V gene data show CDR1 as SGHDT and CDR2 as YYEEEE. Unmatched junction bases numbered 10, after V lost 1 base and J lost 4 bases. Points on this clone: Its antigen is not identified.

Amplification used 60 Vbeta primers and 13 Jbeta primers. Assay: immunoSEQ multiplex PCR; the TCRdb copy retains only in-frame clones and omits some. This sample carries under 200,000 clones, about 78% of them seen once, and the ten largest clones take roughly 2.3%. The gene calls are TRBV5-6 and TRBJ2-5; 7 bases are a match to TRBD2. The receptor's source is a man between 60 and 75 years old in good health and CMV-seronegative. The sequenced material came from PBMCs. CDR3 nucleotide sequence: TGTGCCAGCAGCTTGTCATCCCTAGCGGTGGGAGAGACCCAGTACTTC. Amino acids: CASSLSSLAVGETQYF.